This T cell receptor beta chain was sequenced during a study of OX40 agonist ivuxolimab in advanced cancers. The table came from immunoSEQ multiplex PCR; TCRdb's copy has only in-frame clones and leaves some out. Of some 74,000 clones listed, 82% were seen once; the top ten hold around 5.1%. The CDR3 consists of 13 residues. CDR1 is SGHTA, CDR2 FQGNSA, per germline. The germline V and J ends were trimmed by 3 bases and 4 bases, with 9 bases remaining between them. The sequence came from an adult with an advanced solid tumor such as melanoma, head and neck, liver or kidney cancer. V gene TRBV7-2 combines with J gene TRBJ1-1; no reliable D call. This specimen was CD4+ or CD8+ T cells sorted from blood, taken in a trial of the OX40 agonist ivuxolimab. DNA for the CDR3: TGTGCCAGCAGCTTGGGCTTACCCACTGAAGCTTTCTTT. It translates to CASSLGLPTEAFF. Full variable domain (outside the CDR3, taken from reference TRBV7-2 and TRBJ1-1): GAGVSQSPSNKVTEKGKDVELRCDPISGHTALYWYRQSLGQGLEFLIYFQGNSAPDKSGLPSDRFSAERTGGSVSTLTIQRTQQEDSAVYLCASSLGLPTEAFFGQGTRLTVV.